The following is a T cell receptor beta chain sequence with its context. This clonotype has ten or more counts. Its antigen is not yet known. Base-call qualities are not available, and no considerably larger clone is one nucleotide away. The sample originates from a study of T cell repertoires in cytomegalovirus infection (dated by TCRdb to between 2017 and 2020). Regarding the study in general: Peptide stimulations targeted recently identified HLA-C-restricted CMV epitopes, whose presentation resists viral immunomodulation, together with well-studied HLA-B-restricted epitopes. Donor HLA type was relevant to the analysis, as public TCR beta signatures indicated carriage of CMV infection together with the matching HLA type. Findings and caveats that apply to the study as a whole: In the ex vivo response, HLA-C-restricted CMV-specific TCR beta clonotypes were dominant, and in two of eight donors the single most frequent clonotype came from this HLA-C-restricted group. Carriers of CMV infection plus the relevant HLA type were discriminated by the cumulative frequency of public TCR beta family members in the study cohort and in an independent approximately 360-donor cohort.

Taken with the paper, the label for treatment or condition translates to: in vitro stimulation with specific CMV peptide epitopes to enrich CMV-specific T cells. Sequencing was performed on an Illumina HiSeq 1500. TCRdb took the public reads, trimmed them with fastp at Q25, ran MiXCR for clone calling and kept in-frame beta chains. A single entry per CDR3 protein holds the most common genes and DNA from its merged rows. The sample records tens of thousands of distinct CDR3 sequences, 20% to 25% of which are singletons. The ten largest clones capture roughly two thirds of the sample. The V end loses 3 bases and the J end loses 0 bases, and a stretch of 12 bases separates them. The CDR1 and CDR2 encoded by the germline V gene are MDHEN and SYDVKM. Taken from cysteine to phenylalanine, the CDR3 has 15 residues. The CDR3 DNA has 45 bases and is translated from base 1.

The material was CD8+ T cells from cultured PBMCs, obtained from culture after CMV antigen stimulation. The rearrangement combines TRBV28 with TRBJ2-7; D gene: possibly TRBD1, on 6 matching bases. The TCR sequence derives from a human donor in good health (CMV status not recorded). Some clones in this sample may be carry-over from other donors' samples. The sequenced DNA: TGTGCCAGCAGTTTTCGACAGGAGAGCTCCTACGAGCAGTACTTC. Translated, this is CASSFRQESSYEQYF.